One and the same sample provided the 9 T cell receptor beta chains below, sequenced in a study of blood T cell repertoires in COVID-19. Libraries were prepared by immunoSEQ multiplex PCR; TCRdb keeps only in-frame clonotypes and omits some of them. The profile shows about 140,000 clones, roughly 85% of them singletons. Material: peripheral blood. These receptors all stem from a human donor in a cohort sampled during active COVID-19.

V is TRBV9 and J is TRBJ2-1, with 9 nucleotides matching TRBD2. Per the germline V gene, CDR1 is SGDLS and CDR2 is YYNGEE. This CDR3 has 15 amino acids. After removal of 4 bases from V and 5 bases from J, the junction contained 7 bases not matched to a gene. CDR3: CASSPRLAENNEQFF. Here the CDR3 DNA reads TGTGCCAGCAGCCCCCGACTAGCGGAGAACAATGAGCAGTTCTTC.

The J gene is TRBJ1-4, the V gene TRBV19, with D unresolved. Germline lookup yields CDR1 LNHDA and CDR2 SQIVND (reference sequence). CDR3 size: 15 residues. Trimming took 4 bases from V and 3 from J, leaving 12 bases between them. The CDR3 sequence: CASSNTGSPNEKLFF. The CDR3 DNA reads as TGTGCCAGTAGTAATACCGGGTCCCCTAATGAAAAACTGTTTTTT.

The chain is built from TRBV28 and TRBJ2-1; the D gene is possibly TRBD2 (6 bases). The CDR3 has 15 amino acids. Trimming cost V 4 bases and J 3 bases, with 13 bases left between them. Germline lookup yields CDR1 MDHEN and CDR2 SYDVKM. This CDR3 is CASSSGEDHYNEQFF. The CDR3 DNA reads TGTGCCAGCAGTTCGGGGGAGGACCACTACAATGAGCAGTTCTTC.

The chain links TRBV6-5 to TRBJ1-2; TRBD1 might be the D (6 bases). V lost 5 bases and J lost 6, with 7 bases in between. Germline CDR1 MNHEY, CDR2 SVGAGI. The length of the CDR3 is 11 residues. CDR3 sequence reads: CASSTGNGYTF. The CDR3 DNA sequence: TGTGCCAGCAGTACAGGGAATGGCTACACCTTC.

The V gene is TRBV5-6, the J gene TRBJ2-7; TRBD1 might be the D (5 bases). CDR1 and CDR2 (germline): SGHDT, YYEEEE. This CDR3 is built from 17 residues. V lost 0 bases to trimming and J lost 3 bases, with 19 bases between them. The CDR3 DNA reads as TGTGCCAGCAGCTTGGGGGGCCCAGGGCTACTGGGCTACGAGCAGTACTTC. It is translated as CASSLGGPGLLGYEQYF.

The rearrangement uses TRBV5-1 and TRBJ2-7; TRBD2 aligns across 8 bases. The CDR3 sequence is 14 residues long. V shed 4 bases, J shed 3 bases, and the junction held 6 bases outside the gene matches. Germline-derived CDR1 and CDR2 are SGHRS and YFSETQ. The CDR3 spells CASSRETSGYEQYF. In DNA form, the CDR3 reads TGCGCCAGCAGCCGCGAAACTAGCGGCTACGAGCAGTACTTC.

This chain links TRBV12-3 or TRBV12-4 with TRBJ2-2; D gene unclear. This CDR3 comprises 12 residues. The ends were cut back, 6 bases at V and 4 bases at J, with 6 bases in the middle. The CDR3 nucleotides read TGTGCCAGCAGCTCCGGCACCGGGGAGCTGTTTTTT. It yields the protein CASSSGTGELFF.

In its sample, this clone was seen once. This chain uses TRBV28 with TRBJ2-1, with 7 bases matching TRBD1. Germline V CDR1 and CDR2: MDHEN, SYDVKM. The CDR3 runs to 12 residues. After removal of 2 bases from V and 9 bases from J, the junction contained 1 base not matched to a gene. The CDR3 protein is CASSLRQGEQFF. CDR3 DNA: TGTGCCAGCAGTTTAAGACAGGGTGAGCAGTTCTTC.

The chain employs TRBV19 and TRBJ1-3, with no clear D. CDR3 length: 15 amino acids. The V gene's germline CDR1 is LNHDA and CDR2 SQIVND (reference sequence). V was cut by 5 bases and J by 4 bases, with 15 bases left in between. DNA for the CDR3: TGTGCCAGTAGTTTGGAGCTTCCTAACGGAAACACCATATATTTT. Translated: CASSLELPNGNTIYF.